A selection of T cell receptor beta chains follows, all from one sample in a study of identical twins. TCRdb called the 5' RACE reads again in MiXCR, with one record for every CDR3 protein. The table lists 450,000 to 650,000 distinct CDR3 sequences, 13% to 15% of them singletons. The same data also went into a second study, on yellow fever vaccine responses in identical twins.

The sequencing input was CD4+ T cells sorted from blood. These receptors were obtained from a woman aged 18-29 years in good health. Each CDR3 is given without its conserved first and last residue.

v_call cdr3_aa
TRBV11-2 ASSRSGGETQY
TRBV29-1 SVEAETSSYNEQF
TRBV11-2 ASSHRPSGGPYYNEQF
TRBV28 ASRFQATGELF
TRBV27 ASSLRLGTGLAGGYNEQF
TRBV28 ASSVGLAGVARKQY
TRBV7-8 ASSPGQGTLGTDTQY
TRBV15 ATSRTRKELASYNEQF
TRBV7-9 ASSIVGETQY
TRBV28 ASSLGSAGWKDTQY
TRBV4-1 ASSQAGLAGDYEQY
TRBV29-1 SVDLGRKQY
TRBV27 ASTARVGEQF
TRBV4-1 ASSQDGRANYGYT
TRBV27 ASSPPGLPGGTQY
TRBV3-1 ASSQVTGKETQY
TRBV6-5 ASSYSGGSSGNTIY
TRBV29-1 SVVVNPGKNGYT
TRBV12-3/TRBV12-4 ASSPPLVSTDTQY
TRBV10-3 AISELPAASNQPQH
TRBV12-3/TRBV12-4 ASSRGDRVYGYT
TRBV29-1 SVARDEKLF
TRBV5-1 ASSLIRGGLTDTQY
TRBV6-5 ASSYGLAGDSEQY
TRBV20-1 SAPRLVGETQY
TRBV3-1 ASSLGLAGGPNTGELF
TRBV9 ASSVDGASYEQY
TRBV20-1 SAPTAGYYN
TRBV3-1 ASSRPGTGAYNEQF
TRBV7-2 ASSLGGGNNYGYT
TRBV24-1 ATSEGTKNIQY
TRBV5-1 ASSLDRGNSGNTIY
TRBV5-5 ASSLGLGENIQY
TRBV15 ATSMVQVGGETQY
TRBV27 ASSLTARSSPSEQY
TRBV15 ATSRDTSSNEQF
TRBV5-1 ASSALQGSGELF
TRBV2 ASGPLAVNNEQF
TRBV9 ASSAQPGLALSTDTQY
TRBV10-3 AISEDQMNTEAF
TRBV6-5 ASSYSNSGGLQF
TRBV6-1 ASSGTVNGELF
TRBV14 ASSQRRGGEETQY
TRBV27 ASSLRRTSGSTYEQY
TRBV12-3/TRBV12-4 ASSLGPISNIQY
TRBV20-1 SARVQGNTEAF
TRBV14 ASSQDPIGKF
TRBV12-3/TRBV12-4 ASSLELGTQY
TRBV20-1 SVPGQGAPGTQY
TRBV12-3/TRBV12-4 ASSLPGLGASYNEQF
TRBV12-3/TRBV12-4 ASSDQNTGELF
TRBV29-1 SVEDRYTGELF
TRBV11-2 ASRLGGGKGNEQF